Each of the 16 T cell receptor beta chains below was sequenced from the same sample in a study of blood T cell repertoires in COVID-19. Libraries were prepared by immunoSEQ multiplex PCR; TCRdb keeps only in-frame clonotypes and omits some of them. The repertoire holds under 300,000 clones, with around four fifths as singletons. The sequencing input was peripheral blood. Source of these receptors: a woman aged 60-70 years with active or convalescent COVID-19.

The sample holds a few counts of this clone. The rearrangement joins TRBV19 to TRBJ1-1; TRBD1 matches 7 bases. Germline CDR1 reads LNHDA; CDR2 reads SQIVND (reference sequence). The ends lost 5 bases at V and 5 bases at J; junction bases unmatched: 8. The CDR3 totals 14 residues. This CDR3 reads CASSYRGGGTEAFF. CDR3 in DNA: TGTGCCAGTAGTTACAGGGGCGGGGGGACTGAAGCTTTCTTT.

This clone was recorded a few times. The rearrangement joins TRBV27 to TRBJ1-1, with D hard to call. The CDR3 is 14 residues long. CDR1 is MNHEY and CDR2 is SMNVEV in the germline V gene (reference sequence). With 3 bases removed from V and 4 bases from J, the gap between germline ends came to 12 bases. The CDR3 region has the DNA TGTGCCAGCAGTTTGATCCGATCGGGCACTGAAGCTTTCTTT. It specifies CASSLIRSGTEAFF.

V and J are TRBV19 and TRBJ2-5; weak D call: TRBD1 (6 bases). The V end was cut by 1 base, the J end by 5 bases, with 14 bases between. The CDR3 contains 15 residues. The V gene's germline CDR1 is LNHDA and CDR2 SQIVND (reference sequence). In DNA, the CDR3 is TGTGCCAGTAGTATAGGGGACACCGCGAGGGAGACCCAGTACTTC. Its translation is CASSIGDTARETQYF.

The rearrangement links TRBV19 to TRBJ1-2; no reliable D call. V shed 8 bases and J shed 4 bases, with 8 bases lying between them. CDR3 size: 11 residues. Germline loops: CDR1 LNHDA, CDR2 SQIVND (reference sequence). The CDR3 is CASGPFYGYTF. Written as DNA, the CDR3 is TGTGCCAGTGGGCCCTTCTATGGCTACACCTTC.

V is TRBV29-1 and J is TRBJ2-7; 8 nucleotides match TRBD2. This CDR3 is built from 15 residues. The germline gives CDR1 SQVTM, CDR2 ANQGSEA. Trimming removed 6 bases from V and 5 bases from J; junction bases left unmatched: 15. The CDR3 DNA sequence: TGCAGCGTCCGCCCACTAGCGGCCCAAGCAGACGAGCAGTACTTC. Its translation is CSVRPLAAQADEQYF.

This clone was seen a handful of times. The chain has TRBV7-9 and TRBJ2-1, with 8 bases aligning to TRBD2. Germline lookup yields CDR1 SEHNR and CDR2 FQNEAQ (reference sequence). This CDR3 contains 15 residues. V was pared by 3 bases and J by 6 bases, with 7 bases of the junction left unmatched. CDR3 loop: CASSLGAGDLNEQFF. The CDR3 DNA reads as TGTGCCAGCAGCTTGGGAGCGGGGGACCTCAATGAGCAGTTCTTC.

The V call is TRBV1, the J call TRBJ2-3; the table's D call TRBD2 went unverified against the DNA. TRBV1 is a pseudogene locus. The length of the CDR3 is 13 residues. The chain's CDR3 is CTSRGLVADTQYF. As DNA, the CDR3 is TGCACCAGCAGGGGACTAGTGGCAGATACGCAGTATTTT.

This chain connects TRBV7-2 to TRBJ2-7; 10 nucleotides align to TRBD1. CDR3 length: 17 amino acids. The germline V gene has CDR1 SGHTA and CDR2 FQGNSA. J gave up 4 bases and V 2 bases, and 11 bases lay outside the gene matches. The CDR3 reads CASSLWGQGTPGYEQYF. The CDR3 nucleotides read TGTGCCAGCAGCTTATGGGGACAGGGGACCCCAGGATACGAGCAGTACTTC.

The genes are TRBV7-8 and TRBJ2-1; TRBD2 matches 10 bases. The CDR3 covers 15 residues. The J segment lost 8 bases and the V segment lost 1 base, leaving 5 bases of the junction unmatched. The germline V gene has CDR1 SGHVS and CDR2 FQNEAQ. CDR3 DNA: TGTGCCAGCAGCTTAGGGCTAGCGGGAGAGTATGAGCAGTTCTTC. Its protein product is CASSLGLAGEYEQFF.

V is TRBV28 and J is TRBJ2-3; the match to TRBD2 covers 15 bases. The CDR3 loop spans 18 amino acids. In germline, CDR1 is MDHEN, CDR2 SYDVKM. V dropped 2 bases and J dropped 2; count of bases not matched to a gene: 5. The CDR3 bases are TGTGCCAGCAGTTTAGTAGGGACTAGCGGGGGGATCACAGATACGCAGTATTTT. Protein sequence: CASSLVGTSGGITDTQYF.

The sample holds one count of this clone. The chain links TRBV3-1 (or the pseudogene TRBV3-2) to TRBJ1-6; no clear D gene. Germline V gene sequence: CDR1 LGHDT, CDR2 YNNKEL (reference sequence). Trimming took 4 bases from V and 10 from J, leaving 17 bases between them. The CDR3 spans 15 residues. The CDR3 loop is CASSPSASPGSPLHF. CDR3 in DNA: TGTGCCAGCAGCCCTTCGGCGTCGCCAGGATCACCCCTCCACTTT.

The table lists this clone with a few counts. The rearrangement joins TRBV5-6 to TRBJ1-3; 10 positions match TRBD1. Germline trimming cut 0 bases from V and 1 base from J; bases unmatched to any gene: 1. The CDR3 consists of 16 residues. Germline CDR1 is SGHDT and CDR2 is YYEEEE. The CDR3 spells CASSLGTGGSGNTIYF. CDR3 nucleotides: TGTGCCAGCAGCTTGGGGACAGGGGGGTCTGGAAACACCATATATTTT.

The chain uses TRBV11-2 and TRBJ2-7, with a possible D match to TRBD1 (6 bases). The V end lost 1 base, the J end lost 3 bases, and 13 bases lay between the germline ends. Per the germline V gene, CDR1 is SGHAT and CDR2 is FQNNGV. The CDR3 totals 15 residues. Here the CDR3 reads CASSLGTQGFYEQYV. CDR3 nucleotide sequence: TGTGCCAGCAGCTTAGGAACACAGGGTTTCTACGAGCAGTACGTC.

This chain uses TRBV10-2 with TRBJ1-6; 10 bases match TRBD1. The CDR3 contains 16 residues. V dropped 7 bases and J dropped 7; count of bases not matched to a gene: 10. Germline V gene data show CDR1 as WSHSY and CDR2 as SAAADI. CDR3 bases: TGCGCCAGCACCAAAATTGGACAGGGGGGCAATTCACCCCTCCACTTT. It is translated as CASTKIGQGGNSPLHF.

The chain uses TRBV7-2 and TRBJ1-5; possible D gene TRBD1, 5 bases. The V gene lost 5 bases and the J gene lost 7 bases, with 15 bases spanning the gap. The CDR3 is 14 amino acids. The germline gives CDR1 SGHTA, CDR2 FQGNSA. The CDR3 protein is CASSPPGGDQPQHF. CDR3 sequence (DNA): TGTGCCAGCAGCCCCCCGGGGGGGGACCAGCCCCAGCATTTT.

This clone is a singleton in its sample. V and J are TRBV30 and TRBJ2-5, with 11 bases lining up with TRBD2. The trim removed 3 bases at V and 5 bases at J, leaving 5 bases unmatched. The CDR3 is 14 amino acids. Germline CDR1 GTSNPN, CDR2 SVGIG (reference sequence). The CDR3 is CAWRRGLAAETQYF. CDR3 nucleotides: TGTGCCTGGAGGCGGGGACTAGCGGCGGAGACCCAGTACTTC.